A selection of T cell receptor beta chains follows, all from one sample in a study of T cells expressing NK-cell markers. TCRdb re-called the 5' RACE reads, yielding one record per CDR3 amino acid sequence without DNA. This repertoire includes some 500,000 distinct CDR3 sequences. Material for sequencing was blood T cells: a sorted CD56 or NKG2C T cell subset, CD4+ or CD8+ T cells, or bulk PBMC T cells (not recorded which). The source is a woman between 50 and 59 years old in good health. Each CDR3 is given with its conserved first and last residue.

>TRBJ2-1|TRBV20-1
CSARAGEAPGYNEQFF
>TRBJ2-1|TRBV24-1
CATSETTSGGDNEQFF
>TRBJ2-3|TRBV24-1
CAVGSGSTDTQYF
>TRBJ2-3|TRBV4-2
CASSQGGGRAGGSTDTQYF
>TRBJ1-2|TRBV5-6
CASSLSAYGYTF
>TRBJ2-5|TRBV24-1
CATSDTTKGQGAETQYF
>TRBJ2-5|TRBV20-1
CSARPTLAGGVWETQYF
>TRBJ2-2|TRBV19
CASSISAGGNTGELFF
>TRBJ2-1|TRBV5-8
CASRSRLTYYNEQFF
>TRBJ2-1|TRBV25-1
CASSHRVLYNEQFF
>TRBJ1-2|TRBV20-1
CSARLLTGGGYTF
>TRBJ1-1|TRBV20-1
CSARPGRNTEAFF
>TRBJ2-5|TRBV3-1
CASSQGGLAGVQETQYF
>TRBJ2-7|TRBV28
CASSLVVPSYEQYF
>TRBJ2-7|TRBV10-3
CAISESRAEQYF
>TRBJ1-4|TRBV27
CASRRQFAATNEKLFF
>TRBJ1-1|TRBV5-1
CASSRNRVTEAFF
>TRBJ1-3|TRBV7-9
CASSARGRNTIYF
>TRBJ2-1|TRBV2
CASSERVYQNEQFF
>TRBJ2-7|TRBV5-1
CASSLNLGTYEQYF
>TRBJ2-5|TRBV12-3/TRBV12-4
CASSLLRQGETQYF
>TRBJ1-1|TRBV2
CASSSGQGFAEAFF
>TRBJ1-1|TRBV25-1
CASKAGGQNFEAFF
>TRBJ2-1|TRBV12-3/TRBV12-4
CASSWPNKDEQFF
>TRBJ2-1|TRBV6-1
CASSEVGASSYNEQFF
>TRBJ2-3|TRBV24-1
CATSDRQGRGLDTQYF
>TRBJ2-7|TRBV20-1
CSARGDYSSYEQYF
>TRBJ2-6|TRBV12-3/TRBV12-4
CASSLRTSGTGSGANVLTF
>TRBJ2-3|TRBV5-1
CASSLISWLELDTQYF
>TRBJ2-7|TRBV29-1
CSVATGFEQYF
>TRBJ2-1|TRBV12-3/TRBV12-4
CASRFLAGGSGYNEQFF
>TRBJ2-7|TRBV12-3/TRBV12-4
CASSLEQASTYEQYF
>TRBJ2-3|TRBV10-3
CAISELAATDTQYF
>TRBJ2-2|TRBV11-3
CASSGDLVGAGDTGELFF
>TRBJ2-2|TRBV12-3/TRBV12-4
CASQAWNTGELFF
>TRBJ2-7|TRBV14
CASSQMGSGRRGYEQYF
>TRBJ2-2|TRBV27
CASSLVGLANTGELFF